The 12 T cell receptor beta chains listed next were all sequenced from one sample in a study of beta chain features in type 1 diabetes. Since all of the isolated RNA was reverse transcribed, expressed TCRB transcripts were what got sequenced. Profiling relied on immunoSEQ multiplex PCR, and the TCRdb table lists in-frame clones only, not all of them. In the table there are about 280,000 clones, 15% of which are singletons. No antigens are known for them. The study's findings and limits: Moderate yet significant TCRB CDR3 shortening was seen in Type 1 diabetes patients in all four CD4+ subsets.

Sequenced: naive CD4+ T cells from blood. These receptors were obtained from a man between 18 and 35 years old with type 1 diabetes.

J is TRBJ2-7 and V is TRBV21-1; the table's D gene call, TRBD1, was not cross checked with the DNA. TRBV21-1 has pseudogene status. This CDR3 region has 14 residues. The CDR3 bases are TGTGCCAGCAGCAACGGGGGACAGGGTGACGAGCAGTACTTC. It encodes CASSNGGQGDEQYF.

In this sample, this clone turned up a few times. The rearrangement links TRBV28 to TRBJ1-1, with a tentative D call TRBD1 (6 bases). From germline, CDR1 is MDHEN and CDR2 SYDVKM. Trimming stripped 1 base from V and 4 bases from J, with 13 bases between. The length of the CDR3 is 15 residues. CDR3 sequence: CASSLYYRGGTEAFF. DNA of the CDR3: TGTGCCAGCAGTTTATATTACCGAGGGGGCACTGAAGCTTTCTTT.

The CDR3 loop is CASSPTGRGIWFF. The CDR3 region has the DNA TGTGCCAGCAGTCCAACCGGGCGGGGTATTTGGTTCTTT. This rearrangement joins TRBV7-2 to TRBJ1-1; D not certain. This CDR3 comprises 13 residues. V was cut by 6 bases and J by 14 bases, with 22 bases left in between. Germline assignment: CDR1 SGHTA and CDR2 FQGNSA.

This clone was observed a few times. This chain joins TRBV7-9 and TRBJ2-3, with TRBD1 matching 7 bases. Germline-derived CDR1 and CDR2 are SEHNR and FQNEAQ (reference sequence). The junction had 1 base not matched to a gene; V was cut back by 5 bases and J by 5 bases. The CDR3 extends over 12 amino acids. The CDR3, as DNA: TGTGCCAGCAGCCCAGGGGGAGATACGCAGTATTTT. This sequence encodes CASSPGGDTQYF.

V and J are TRBV30 and TRBJ2-3; no reliable D call. CDR1 is GTSNPN and CDR2 is SVGIG in the germline V gene (reference sequence). V was shortened by 0 bases and J by 2 bases, with 6 bases between the two germline ends. The CDR3 covers 13 residues. CDR3 sequence: CAWSVRVTDTQYF. CDR3 bases: TGTGCCTGGAGTGTACGGGTCACAGATACGCAGTATTTT.

This clone has a handful of counts. V and J are TRBV16 and TRBJ1-5, with no clear D. Trimming pared 4 bases from V and 2 bases from J, leaving 6 bases between. Germline CDR1 is KGHSY and CDR2 is FQNENV. The CDR3 has 13 amino acids. CDR3 in amino acids: CASSREGNQPQHF. The CDR3 DNA reads TGTGCCAGCAGCCGAGAGGGCAATCAGCCCCAGCATTTT.

This CDR3 reads CASSQESQSPLHF. The DNA of the CDR3 is TGCGCCAGCAGCCAAGAGAGTCAATCACCCCTCCACTTT. This chain connects TRBV4-3 to TRBJ1-6; D is uncertain. The germline V gene encodes CDR1 LGHNA and CDR2 YSLEER. Trimming left V 0 bases short and J 10 bases short, with 7 bases between. This CDR3 comprises 13 residues.

This clone was seen more than once but under ten times. The chain recombines TRBV15 with TRBJ1-5; no reliable D call. The CDR3 sequence is 15 residues long. Germline CDR1 reads LNHNV; CDR2 reads YYDKDF (reference sequence). V was shortened by 5 bases and J by 6 bases, with 17 bases between the two germline ends. CDR3 loop: CATSWWGGESQPQHF. DNA for the CDR3: TGTGCCACCAGCTGGTGGGGAGGTGAGAGTCAGCCCCAGCATTTT.

There are a few counts of this clone. CDR3 nucleotides: TGTGCCAGTAGTTCGCGGACTAGCGGGGGGGGTTACAATGAGCAGTTCTTC. Its translation is CASSSRTSGGGYNEQFF. V usage is TRBV19 and J usage is TRBJ2-1; 15 nucleotides align to TRBD2. The ends lost 5 bases at V and 4 bases at J; junction bases unmatched: 6. Germline lookup yields CDR1 LNHDA and CDR2 SQIVND (reference sequence). The CDR3 runs 17 residues. Filled out from reference TRBV19 and TRBJ2-1, the complete variable domain reads DGGITQSPKYLFRKEGQNVTLSCEQNLNHDAMYWYRQDPGQGLRLIYYSQIVNDFQKGDIAEGYSVSREKKESFPLTVTSAQKNPTAFYLCASSSRTSGGGYNEQFFGPGTRLTVL.

J is TRBJ1-1 and V is TRBV28; no clear D. V lost 5 bases to trimming and J lost 7 bases, with 20 bases between them. CDR1 is MDHEN and CDR2 is SYDVKM in the germline V gene. The CDR3 sequence is 15 residues long. CDR3 region: CASSIPDGSRGEAFF. The CDR3 nucleotides read TGTGCCAGCAGTATACCGGACGGGAGCCGGGGTGAAGCTTTCTTT.

This clone was recorded a few times. The V gene is TRBV29-1, the J gene TRBJ2-7; 8 bases map to TRBD1. CDR1 is SQVTM, CDR2 ANQGSEA, per germline. This CDR3 comprises 16 residues. V dropped 7 bases and J dropped 3; count of bases not matched to a gene: 17. The DNA of the CDR3 is TGCAGCGGAACCGGGACAGGAGGTTCCGGGAGCTACGAGCAGTACTTC. Translating gives CSGTGTGGSGSYEQYF.

This clone was seen a handful of times. The chain carries TRBV6-5 and TRBJ2-7; a weak D match, TRBD2 (5 bases). The CDR3 totals 12 residues. The germline V gene has CDR1 MNHEY and CDR2 SVGAGI. Deletions cut 2 bases from V and 9 bases from J, with 11 bases between. The CDR3: CASSYGLGWQYF. CDR3 nucleotides: TGTGCCAGCAGTTACGGACTGGGGTGGCAGTACTTC.